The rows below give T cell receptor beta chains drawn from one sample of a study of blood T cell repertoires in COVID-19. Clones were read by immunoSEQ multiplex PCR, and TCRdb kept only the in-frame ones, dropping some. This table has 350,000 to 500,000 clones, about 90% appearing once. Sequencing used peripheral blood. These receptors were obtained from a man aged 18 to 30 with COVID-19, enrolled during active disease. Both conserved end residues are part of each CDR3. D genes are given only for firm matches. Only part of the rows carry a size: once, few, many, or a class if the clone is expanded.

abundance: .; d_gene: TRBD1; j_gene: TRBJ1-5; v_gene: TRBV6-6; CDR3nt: TGTGCCAGCAGTACACCCGGGACAGGGATCAATCAGCCCCAGCATTTT; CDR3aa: CASSTPGTGINQPQHF
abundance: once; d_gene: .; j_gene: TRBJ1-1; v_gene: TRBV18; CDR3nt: TGTGCCAGCTCCCCCGGGGAGGGAGGGAGGAACACTGAAGCTTTCTTT; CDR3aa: CASSPGEGGRNTEAFF
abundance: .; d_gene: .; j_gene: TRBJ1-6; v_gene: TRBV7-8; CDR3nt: TGTGCCAGCAGCTTAGAAGTGGGCCGAAATTCACCCCTCCACTTT; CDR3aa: CASSLEVGRNSPLHF
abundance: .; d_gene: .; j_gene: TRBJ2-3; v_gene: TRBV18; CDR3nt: TGTGCCAGCTCGGACGGGAGTACAGATACGCAGTATTTT; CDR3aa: CASSDGSTDTQYF
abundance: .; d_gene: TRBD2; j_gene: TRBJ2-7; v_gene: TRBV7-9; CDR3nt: TGTGCCAGCAGCCGATATGGGACTAGCGGGGAGGAGCAGTACTTC; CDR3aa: CASSRYGTSGEEQYF
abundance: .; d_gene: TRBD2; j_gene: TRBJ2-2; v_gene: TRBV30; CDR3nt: TGTGCCTGGAGTGGATTAGCGGGAACGAACACCGGGGAGCTGTTTTTT; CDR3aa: CAWSGLAGTNTGELFF
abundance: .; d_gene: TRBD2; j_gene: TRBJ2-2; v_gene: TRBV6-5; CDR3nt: TGTGCCAGCAGCACTAGCGGGGCTAATACCGGGGAGCTGTTTTTT; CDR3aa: CASSTSGANTGELFF
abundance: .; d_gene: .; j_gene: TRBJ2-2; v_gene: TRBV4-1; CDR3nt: TGCGCCAGCAGCCAAACTCAGAACACCGGGGAGCTGTTTTTT; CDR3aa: CASSQTQNTGELFF
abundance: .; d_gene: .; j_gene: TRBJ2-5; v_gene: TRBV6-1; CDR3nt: TGTGCCAGCAGTGAAATGGCTAGCGCTCAAGAGACCCAGTACTTC; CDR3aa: CASSEMASAQETQYF
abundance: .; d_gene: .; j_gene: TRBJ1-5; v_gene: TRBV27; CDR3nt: TGTGCCAGCAGTTTTGCCCCAGGAGGTGATCAGCCCCAGCATTTT; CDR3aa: CASSFAPGGDQPQHF
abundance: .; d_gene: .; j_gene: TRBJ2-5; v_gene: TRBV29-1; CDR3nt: TGCAGCGTTAGCGGACTGGCCAGACAAGAGACCCAGTACTTC; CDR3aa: CSVSGLARQETQYF
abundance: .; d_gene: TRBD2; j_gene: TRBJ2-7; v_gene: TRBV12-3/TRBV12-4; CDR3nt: TGTGCCAGCTTATTAGCGGGCTCCTACGAGCAGTACTTC; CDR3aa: CASLLAGSYEQYF
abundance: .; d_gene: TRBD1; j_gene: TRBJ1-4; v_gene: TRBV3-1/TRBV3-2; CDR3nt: TGTGCCAGCAGCTGGGGGGACGGGACAGGGCTGTTTTTT; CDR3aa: CASSWGDGTGLFF
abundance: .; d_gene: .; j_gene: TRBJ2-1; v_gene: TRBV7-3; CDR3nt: TGTGCCAGCAGCCCTTCGCCGGAGGCGCGGCAGTTCTTC; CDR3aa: CASSPSPEARQFF
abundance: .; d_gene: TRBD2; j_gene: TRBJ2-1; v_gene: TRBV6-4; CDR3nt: TGTGCCAGCAGTGACTCCGTGGCGGGAGGGCATGATGAGCAGTTCTTC; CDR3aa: CASSDSVAGGHDEQFF
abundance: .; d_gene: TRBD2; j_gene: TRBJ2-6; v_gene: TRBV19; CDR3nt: TGTGCCAGTAGTACGAGACTAGCGGCGGTGTCTGGGGCCAACGTCCTGACTTTC; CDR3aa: CASSTRLAAVSGANVLTF
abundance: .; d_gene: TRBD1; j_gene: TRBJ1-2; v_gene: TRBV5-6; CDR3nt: TGTGCCAGCAGCTCCGGGACAGCTGAAAGCTATGGCTACACCTTC; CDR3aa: CASSSGTAESYGYTF
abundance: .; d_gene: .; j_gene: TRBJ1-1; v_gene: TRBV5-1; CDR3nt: TGCGCCAGCAGCTATGACAACCAGAACACTGAAGCTTTCTTT; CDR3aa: CASSYDNQNTEAFF
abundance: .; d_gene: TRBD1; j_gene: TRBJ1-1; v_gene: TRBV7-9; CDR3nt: TGTGCCAGCAGCGCCAGGACAGGGACCACTGAAGCTTTCTTT; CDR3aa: CASSARTGTTEAFF
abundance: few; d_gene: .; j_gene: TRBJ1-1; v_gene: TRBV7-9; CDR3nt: TGTGCCAGCAGAGAAGCAGGGGATACTGAAGCTTTCTTT; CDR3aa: CASREAGDTEAFF